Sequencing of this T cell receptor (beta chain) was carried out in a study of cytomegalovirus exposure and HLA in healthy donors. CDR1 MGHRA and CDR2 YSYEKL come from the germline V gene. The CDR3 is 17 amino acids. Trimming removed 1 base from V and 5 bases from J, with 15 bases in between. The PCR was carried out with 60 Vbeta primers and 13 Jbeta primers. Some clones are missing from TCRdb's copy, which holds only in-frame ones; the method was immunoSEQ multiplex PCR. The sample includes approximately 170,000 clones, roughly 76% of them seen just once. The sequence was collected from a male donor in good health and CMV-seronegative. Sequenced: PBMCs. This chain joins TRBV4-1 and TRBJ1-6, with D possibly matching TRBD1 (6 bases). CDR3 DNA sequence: TGCGCCAGCAGCCAAGTATCAGGGGTGTTCCATAATTCACCCCTCCACTTT. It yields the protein CASSQVSGVFHNSPLHF.